This is a list of T cell receptor beta chains from one sample in a study of shared clonotypes between healthy human individuals. Assay used: immunoSEQ multiplex PCR; TCRdb lists only in-frame clones, some missing. The table has more than 900,000 clones, about four fifths seen once. The sample consisted of memory CD4+ T cells from PBMCs. The source is a man between 18 and 29 years old in good health. Some clones in this sample may be carry-over from other donors' samples. Each CDR3 is given with its conserved first and last residue. Each record gives: V gene, D gene, J gene, CDR3 protein. D genes are given only for firm matches.

v_gene: TRBV9; d_gene: -; j_gene: TRBJ1-1; CDR3aa: CASSPSGQGTEAFF
v_gene: TRBV4-1; d_gene: TRBD2; j_gene: TRBJ2-5; CDR3aa: CASSQPKGTSATRGPSQETQYF
v_gene: TRBV21-1; d_gene: -; j_gene: TRBJ2-5; CDR3aa: CASSHRDSRLLTQYF
v_gene: TRBV19; d_gene: -; j_gene: TRBJ1-2; CDR3aa: CASSISTRYGYTF
v_gene: TRBV6-5; d_gene: TRBD1; j_gene: TRBJ1-1; CDR3aa: CASSYDRGTEAFF
v_gene: TRBV4-3; d_gene: TRBD2; j_gene: TRBJ2-1; CDR3aa: CASSLGSGRNNEQFF
v_gene: TRBV5-1; d_gene: -; j_gene: TRBJ1-4; CDR3aa: CASSLKGHLGVEKLFF
v_gene: TRBV7-2; d_gene: -; j_gene: TRBJ2-1; CDR3aa: CASSGSSYNEQFF
v_gene: TRBV5-1; d_gene: -; j_gene: TRBJ1-2; CDR3aa: CASSLDGGYGYTF
v_gene: TRBV7-2; d_gene: -; j_gene: TRBJ1-1; CDR3aa: CASSPTTGITEAFF
v_gene: TRBV4-2; d_gene: TRBD2; j_gene: TRBJ2-1; CDR3aa: CASSQEGGRKVYNEQFF
v_gene: TRBV7-2; d_gene: -; j_gene: TRBJ2-2; CDR3aa: CASSLTVNTGELFF
v_gene: TRBV15; d_gene: -; j_gene: TRBJ1-1; CDR3aa: CATSSGRGNTEAFF
v_gene: TRBV10-3; d_gene: -; j_gene: TRBJ1-4; CDR3aa: CAISESQGSNEKLFF
v_gene: TRBV28; d_gene: -; j_gene: TRBJ1-1; CDR3aa: CASSYRHTEAFF
v_gene: TRBV18; d_gene: TRBD1; j_gene: TRBJ1-1; CDR3aa: CASSPSDRGNTEAFF
v_gene: TRBV5-1; d_gene: -; j_gene: TRBJ1-1; CDR3aa: CASSGGMDSRNTEAFF
v_gene: TRBV6-5; d_gene: -; j_gene: TRBJ1-1; CDR3aa: CASSWSRTLNTEAFF
v_gene: TRBV18; d_gene: -; j_gene: TRBJ1-1; CDR3aa: CASSSQTVNTEAFF
v_gene: TRBV5-4; d_gene: TRBD1; j_gene: TRBJ1-4; CDR3aa: CASSLKTGQNEKLFF
v_gene: TRBV6-1; d_gene: TRBD1; j_gene: TRBJ1-2; CDR3aa: CASSEDFRGQIRGYTF
v_gene: TRBV9; d_gene: TRBD1; j_gene: TRBJ1-2; CDR3aa: CASSGPWGRGNYGYTF
v_gene: TRBV29-1; d_gene: TRBD2; j_gene: TRBJ2-1; CDR3aa: CSAPIRTSGRAYNEQFF
v_gene: TRBV29-1; d_gene: -; j_gene: TRBJ2-1; CDR3aa: CSVEAGPSYNEQFF